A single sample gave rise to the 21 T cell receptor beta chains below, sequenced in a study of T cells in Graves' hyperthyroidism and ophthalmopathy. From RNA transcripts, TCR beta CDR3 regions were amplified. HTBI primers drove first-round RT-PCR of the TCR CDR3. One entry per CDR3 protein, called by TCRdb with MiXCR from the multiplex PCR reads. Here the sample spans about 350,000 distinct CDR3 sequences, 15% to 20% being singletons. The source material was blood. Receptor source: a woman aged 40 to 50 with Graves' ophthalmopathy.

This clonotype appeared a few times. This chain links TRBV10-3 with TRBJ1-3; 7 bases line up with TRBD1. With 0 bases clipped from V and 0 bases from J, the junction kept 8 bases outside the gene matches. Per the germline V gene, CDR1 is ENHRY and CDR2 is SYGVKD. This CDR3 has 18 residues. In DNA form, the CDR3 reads TGTGCCATCAGTGAGTCGACAAGGACAGGCCGCTCTGGAAACACCATATATTTT. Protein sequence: CAISESTRTGRSGNTIYF.

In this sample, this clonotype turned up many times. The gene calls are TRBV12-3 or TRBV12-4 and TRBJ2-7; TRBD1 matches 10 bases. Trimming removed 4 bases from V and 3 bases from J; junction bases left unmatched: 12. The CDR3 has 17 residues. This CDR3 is CASSSWASGTGVYEQYF. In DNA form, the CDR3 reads TGTGCCAGCAGTTCTTGGGCTTCCGGGACAGGGGTCTACGAGCAGTACTTC.

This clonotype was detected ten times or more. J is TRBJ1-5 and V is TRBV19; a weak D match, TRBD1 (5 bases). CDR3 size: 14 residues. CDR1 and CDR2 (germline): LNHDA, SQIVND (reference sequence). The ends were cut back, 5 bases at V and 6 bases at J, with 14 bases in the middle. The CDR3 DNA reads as TGTGCCAGTAGTGGGCGACAGCCGGGTCAGCCCCAGCATTTT. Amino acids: CASSGRQPGQPQHF.

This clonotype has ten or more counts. The CDR3 is CASSGTGWNEQYF. CDR3 nucleotides: TGTGCCAGCAGCGGGACAGGGTGGAACGAGCAGTACTTC. The J gene is TRBJ2-7, the V gene TRBV5-6; 9 bases are a match to TRBD1. Germline loops: CDR1 SGHDT, CDR2 YYEEEE. V lost 4 bases to trimming and J lost 5 bases; unmatched junction nucleotides: 4. The CDR3 covers 13 residues.

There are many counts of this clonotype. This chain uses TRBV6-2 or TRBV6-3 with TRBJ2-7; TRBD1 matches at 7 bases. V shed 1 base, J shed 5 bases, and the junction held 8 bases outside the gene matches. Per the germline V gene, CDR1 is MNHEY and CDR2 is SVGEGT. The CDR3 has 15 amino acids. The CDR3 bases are TGTGCCAGCAGTTACTTACGACAGGGACCCCACGAGCAGTACTTC. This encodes CASSYLRQGPHEQYF.

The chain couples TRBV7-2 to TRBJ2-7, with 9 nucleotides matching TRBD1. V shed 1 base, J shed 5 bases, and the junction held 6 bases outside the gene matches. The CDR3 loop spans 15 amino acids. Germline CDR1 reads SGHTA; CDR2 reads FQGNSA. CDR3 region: CASSLGTGVWDEQYF. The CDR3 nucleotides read TGTGCCAGCAGCTTAGGGACAGGGGTTTGGGACGAGCAGTACTTC. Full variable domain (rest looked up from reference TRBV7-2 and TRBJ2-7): GAGVSQSPSNKVTEKGKDVELRCDPISGHTALYWYRQSLGQGLEFLIYFQGNSAPDKSGLPSDRFSAERTGGSVSTLTIQRTQQEDSAVYLCASSLGTGVWDEQYFGPGTRLTVT.

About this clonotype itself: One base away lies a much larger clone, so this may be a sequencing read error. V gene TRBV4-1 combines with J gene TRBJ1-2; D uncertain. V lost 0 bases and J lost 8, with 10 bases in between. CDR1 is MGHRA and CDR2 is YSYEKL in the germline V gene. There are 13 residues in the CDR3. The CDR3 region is CASSQDALGGYTF. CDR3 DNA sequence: TGCGCCAGCAGCCAAGATGCTCTGGGAGGCTACACCTTC.

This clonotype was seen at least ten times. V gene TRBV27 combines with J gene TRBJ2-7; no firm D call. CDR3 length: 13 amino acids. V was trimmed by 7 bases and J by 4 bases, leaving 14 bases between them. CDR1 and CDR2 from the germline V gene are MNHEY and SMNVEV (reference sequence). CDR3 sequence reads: CASKGLEMYEQYF. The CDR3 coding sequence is TGTGCCAGCAAGGGATTAGAAATGTACGAGCAGTACTTC.

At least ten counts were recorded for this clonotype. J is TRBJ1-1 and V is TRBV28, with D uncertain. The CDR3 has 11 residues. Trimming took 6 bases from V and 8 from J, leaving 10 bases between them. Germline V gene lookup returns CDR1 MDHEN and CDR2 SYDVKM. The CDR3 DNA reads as TGTGCCAGCAGCTTAACCGAAGAAGCTTTCTTT. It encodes CASSLTEEAFF.

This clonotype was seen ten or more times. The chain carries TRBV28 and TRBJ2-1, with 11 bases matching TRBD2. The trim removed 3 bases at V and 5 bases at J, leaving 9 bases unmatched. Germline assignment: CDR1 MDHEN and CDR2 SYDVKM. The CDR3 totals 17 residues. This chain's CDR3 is CASSFAGLAGVNNEQFF. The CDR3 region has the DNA TGTGCCAGCAGTTTTGCCGGACTAGCGGGCGTGAACAATGAGCAGTTCTTC. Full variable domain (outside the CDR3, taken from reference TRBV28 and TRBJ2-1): DVKVTQSSRYLVKRTGEKVFLECVQDMDHENMFWYRQDPGLGLRLIYFSYDVKMKEKGDIPEGYSVSREKKERFSLILESASTNQTSMYLCASSFAGLAGVNNEQFFGPGTRLTVL.

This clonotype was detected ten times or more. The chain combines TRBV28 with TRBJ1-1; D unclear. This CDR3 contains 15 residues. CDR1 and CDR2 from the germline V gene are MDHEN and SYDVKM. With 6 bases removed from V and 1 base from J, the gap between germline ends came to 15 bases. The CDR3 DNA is TGTGCCAGCAGGCCACCATTGGGAAGGAACACTGAAGCTTTCTTT. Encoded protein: CASRPPLGRNTEAFF.

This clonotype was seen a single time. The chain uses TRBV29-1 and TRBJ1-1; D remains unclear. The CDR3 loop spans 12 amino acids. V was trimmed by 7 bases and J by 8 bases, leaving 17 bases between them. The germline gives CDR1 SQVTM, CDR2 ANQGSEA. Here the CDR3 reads CSASPVDSEAFF. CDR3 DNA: TGCAGCGCCTCCCCGGTCGATTCCGAAGCTTTCTTT.

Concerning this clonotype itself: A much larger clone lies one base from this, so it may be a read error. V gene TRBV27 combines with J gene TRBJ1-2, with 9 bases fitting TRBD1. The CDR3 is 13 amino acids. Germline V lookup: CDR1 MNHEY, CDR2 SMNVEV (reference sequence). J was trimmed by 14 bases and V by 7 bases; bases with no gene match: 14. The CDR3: CASTKADRGTKTF. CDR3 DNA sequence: TGTGCCAGCACCAAGGCGGACAGGGGAACCAAAACCTTC.

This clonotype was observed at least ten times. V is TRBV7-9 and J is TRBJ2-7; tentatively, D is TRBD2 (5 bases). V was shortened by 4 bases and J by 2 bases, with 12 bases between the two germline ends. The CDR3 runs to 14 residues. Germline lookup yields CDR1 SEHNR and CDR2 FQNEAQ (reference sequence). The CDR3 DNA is TGTGCCAGCAGCTCCAGCTGGCGGGCCTACGAGCAGTACTTC. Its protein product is CASSSSWRAYEQYF.

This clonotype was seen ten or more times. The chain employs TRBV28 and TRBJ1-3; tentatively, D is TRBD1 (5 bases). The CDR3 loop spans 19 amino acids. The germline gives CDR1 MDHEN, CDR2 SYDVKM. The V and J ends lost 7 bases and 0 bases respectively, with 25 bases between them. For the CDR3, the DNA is TGTGCCAGCACAAATGGGGCAGGGAGCCTCCTCCGCTCTGGAAACACCATATATTTT. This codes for CASTNGAGSLLRSGNTIYF.

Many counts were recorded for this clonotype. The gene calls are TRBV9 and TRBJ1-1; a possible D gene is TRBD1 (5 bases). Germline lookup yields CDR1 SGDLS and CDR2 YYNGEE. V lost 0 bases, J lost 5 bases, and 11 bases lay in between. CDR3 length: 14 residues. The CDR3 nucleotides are TGTGCCAGCAGCGTAGTCAGCAGGGATACTGAAGCTTTCTTT. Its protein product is CASSVVSRDTEAFF.

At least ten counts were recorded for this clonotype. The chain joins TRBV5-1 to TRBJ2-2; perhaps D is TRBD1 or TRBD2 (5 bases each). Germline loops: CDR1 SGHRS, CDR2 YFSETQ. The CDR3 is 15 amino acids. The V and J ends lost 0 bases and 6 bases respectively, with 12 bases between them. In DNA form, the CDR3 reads TGCGCCAGCAGCTTGGCCGTCGGGGCGCCCGGGGAGCTGTTTTTT. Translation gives CASSLAVGAPGELFF.

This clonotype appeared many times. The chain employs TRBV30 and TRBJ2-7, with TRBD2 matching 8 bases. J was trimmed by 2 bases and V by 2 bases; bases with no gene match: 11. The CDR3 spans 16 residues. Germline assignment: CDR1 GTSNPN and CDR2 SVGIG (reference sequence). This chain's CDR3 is CAWSPPGGGRAYEQYF. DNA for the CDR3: TGTGCCTGGAGTCCTCCGGGGGGGGGGCGAGCCTACGAGCAGTACTTC.

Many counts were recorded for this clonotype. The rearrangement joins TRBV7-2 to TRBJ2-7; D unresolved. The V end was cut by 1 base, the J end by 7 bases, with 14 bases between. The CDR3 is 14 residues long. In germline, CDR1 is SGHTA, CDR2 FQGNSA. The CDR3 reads CASSLEGGPVEQYF. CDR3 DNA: TGTGCCAGCAGCTTAGAGGGCGGTCCGGTGGAGCAGTACTTC.

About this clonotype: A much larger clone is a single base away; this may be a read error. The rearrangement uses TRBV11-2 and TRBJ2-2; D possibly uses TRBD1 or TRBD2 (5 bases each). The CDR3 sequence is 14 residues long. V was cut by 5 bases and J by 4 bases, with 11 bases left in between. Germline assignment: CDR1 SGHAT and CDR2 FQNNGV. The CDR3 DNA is TGTGCCAGCAGCAGGGAGACAGTCACCGGGGAGCTGTTTTTT. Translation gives CASSRETVTGELFF. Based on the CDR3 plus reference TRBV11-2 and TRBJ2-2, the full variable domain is EAGVAQSPRYKIIEKRQSVAFWCNPISGHATLYWYQQILGQGPKLLIQFQNNGVVDDSQLPKDRFSAERLKGVDSTLKIQPAKLEDSAVYLCASSRETVTGELFFGEGSRLTVL.

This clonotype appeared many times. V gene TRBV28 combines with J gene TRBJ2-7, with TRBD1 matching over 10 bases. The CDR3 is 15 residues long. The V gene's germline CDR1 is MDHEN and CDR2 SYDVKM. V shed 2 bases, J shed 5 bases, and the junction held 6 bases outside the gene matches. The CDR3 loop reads CASSLRTGGGNEQYF. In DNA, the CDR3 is TGTGCCAGCAGTTTACGGACAGGGGGGGGGAACGAGCAGTACTTC.